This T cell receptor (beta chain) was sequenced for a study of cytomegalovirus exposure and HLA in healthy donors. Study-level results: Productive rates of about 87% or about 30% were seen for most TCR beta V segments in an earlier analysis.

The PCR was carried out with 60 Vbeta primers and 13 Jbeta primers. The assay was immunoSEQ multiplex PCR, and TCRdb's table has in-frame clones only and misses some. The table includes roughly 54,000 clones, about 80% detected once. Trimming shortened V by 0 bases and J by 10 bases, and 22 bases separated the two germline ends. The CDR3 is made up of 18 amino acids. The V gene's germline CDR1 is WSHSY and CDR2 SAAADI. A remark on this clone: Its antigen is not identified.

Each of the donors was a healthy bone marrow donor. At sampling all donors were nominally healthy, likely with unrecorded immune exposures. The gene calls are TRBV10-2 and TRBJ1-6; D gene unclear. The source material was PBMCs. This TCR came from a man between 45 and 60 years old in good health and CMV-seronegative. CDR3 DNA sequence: TGCGCCAGCAGTGAGTCGACCGGCCGATACAATCTGGAGTCACCCCTCCACTTT. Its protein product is CASSESTGRYNLESPLHF.